In this sample, the clone carrying this T cell receptor (beta chain) turned up many times. The antigen remains undetermined. The entry originates in a study of T cells in Graves' hyperthyroidism and ophthalmopathy. General study results and limits: Through a model of 13 V-J features, ophthalmopathy was separated from stable hyperthyroidism.

Amplification of TCR beta CDR3 regions used RNA as the template. When the TCR CDR3 underwent first-round RT-PCR, the HTBI primer set was used. MiXCR, applied by TCRdb to the multiplex PCR reads, yields one record per CDR3 protein. The profile shows roughly 170,000 distinct CDR3 sequences, about 9% of them singletons. Patients with uncontrolled infections, other autoimmune diseases, pregnancy or lactation were excluded. The receptor comes from a woman aged 18-29 years with Graves' hyperthyroidism that later progressed to Graves' ophthalmopathy. The sample comprised blood.

CDR3 coding DNA: TGTGCCAGCACCCTGGTCCCGACGGCTCAGCCCCAGCATTTT. Protein: CASTLVPTAQPQHF. The rearrangement links TRBV2 to TRBJ1-5, with D uncertain. The CDR3 runs to 14 residues. In germline, CDR1 is SNHLY, CDR2 FYNNEI. Trimming pared 7 bases from V and 6 bases from J, leaving 16 bases between.